Below, 11 T cell receptor beta chains from the same sample are listed, as sequenced in a study of T-cell memory formation after mild COVID-19. TCRdb reprocessed the 5' RACE reads via MiXCR and lists one record per CDR3 protein. The sample contains around 250,000 distinct CDR3 sequences, 8% to 10% of which appear only once. The material sequenced was PBMCs or a T cell subset sorted from them (not recorded which). These TCRs come from a man aged 18 to 29 who had mild COVID-19 (a few samples of this study predate the infection). Cell type and time point are not known.

The V gene is TRBV5-1, the J gene TRBJ2-3; D not resolved. Germline-derived CDR1 and CDR2 are SGHRS and YFSETQ. The CDR3 runs to 16 residues. The V end lost 0 bases, the J end lost 1 base, and 12 bases lay between the germline ends. The CDR3 spells CASSLGANWGTDTQYF. The CDR3 DNA is TGCGCCAGCAGCTTGGGAGCGAATTGGGGCACAGATACGCAGTATTTT.

The rearrangement uses TRBV7-2 and TRBJ2-1; no clear D. With 3 bases removed from V and 2 bases from J, the gap between germline ends came to 14 bases. The germline gives CDR1 SGHTA, CDR2 FQGNSA. The CDR3 contains 16 residues. Here the CDR3 reads CASSLGKSSTYNEQFF. The CDR3, as DNA: TGTGCCAGCAGCTTGGGGAAATCTTCTACCTACAATGAGCAGTTCTTC. Full variable domain (outside the CDR3, taken from reference TRBV7-2 and TRBJ2-1): GAGVSQSPSNKVTEKGKDVELRCDPISGHTALYWYRQSLGQGLEFLIYFQGNSAPDKSGLPSDRFSAERTGGSVSTLTIQRTQQEDSAVYLCASSLGKSSTYNEQFFGPGTRLTVL.

This clonotype was detected only a few times. This chain's CDR3 is CASSFRETYEQYF. DNA for the CDR3: TGTGCCAGCAGTTTTCGGGAAACCTACGAGCAGTACTTC. V usage is TRBV12-3 or TRBV12-4 and J usage is TRBJ2-7; possible D gene TRBD2, 5 bases. There are 13 residues in the CDR3. Trimming took 3 bases from V and 2 from J, leaving 8 bases between them.

This clonotype came up many times. The J gene is TRBJ2-2, the V gene TRBV24-1; TRBD1 matches at 9 bases. V lost 10 bases and J lost 5; bases outside the gene matches: 7. Germline V lookup: CDR1 KGHDR, CDR2 SFDVKD. The CDR3 loop spans 14 amino acids. The CDR3 protein is CATQGAQRTGELFF. CDR3 bases: TGTGCCACACAGGGGGCCCAACGGACCGGGGAGCTGTTTTTT.

The chain carries TRBV3-1 and TRBJ2-5; 7 bases fit TRBD1. The CDR3 is 16 residues long. Trimming removed 1 base from V and 2 bases from J; junction bases left unmatched: 7. Germline assignment: CDR1 LGHDT and CDR2 YNNKEL (reference sequence). The chain's CDR3 is CASSQGGPGGQETQYF. The CDR3 DNA sequence: TGTGCCAGCAGCCAAGGGGGGCCAGGGGGACAAGAGACCCAGTACTTC.

The gene calls are TRBV6-5 and TRBJ2-1; no reliable D call. The V gene lost 5 bases and the J gene lost 13 bases, with 15 bases spanning the gap. This CDR3 has 12 amino acids. Per the germline V gene, CDR1 is MNHEY and CDR2 is SVGAGI. In DNA, the CDR3 is TGTGCCAGCAGTCCGCCAGTGGGGTCCCAGTTCTTC. It encodes CASSPPVGSQFF.

This clonotype was observed a handful of times. This chain joins TRBV7-9 and TRBJ1-1; D is perhaps TRBD1 (6 bases). Trimming cost V 5 bases and J 5 bases, with 12 bases left between them. Germline CDR1 SEHNR, CDR2 FQNEAQ (reference sequence). This CDR3 has 13 amino acids. The CDR3 DNA reads TGTGCCAGCAGCCAGGGGATTGGGACTGAAGCTTTCTTT. The encoded protein is CASSQGIGTEAFF.

This clonotype was detected many times. CDR3 DNA sequence: TGCAGTGCTCGTGGACAGGGGATCTCTGGAAACACCATATATTTT. Amino acid sequence: CSARGQGISGNTIYF. The rearrangement joins TRBV20-1 to TRBJ1-3; 9 nucleotides match TRBD1. V lost 5 bases and J lost 0; bases outside the gene matches: 5. The CDR3 extends over 15 amino acids. CDR1 and CDR2 (germline): DFQATT, SNEGSKA (reference sequence).

The chain recombines TRBV20-1 with TRBJ1-4; no definite D call. V lost 3 bases and J 11 bases, leaving 16 bases between the germline ends. The CDR3 spans 13 residues. Per the germline V gene, CDR1 is DFQATT and CDR2 is SNEGSKA (reference sequence). CDR3 residues: CSASDVRSRKLFF. The CDR3 region has the DNA TGCAGTGCTAGTGATGTCCGCTCACGGAAACTGTTTTTT.

This clonotype was counted between two and nine times. V usage is TRBV1 and J usage is TRBJ1-1; the tabulated D call, TRBD1, remains unverified against the DNA. TRBV1 is classified as a pseudogene. The CDR3 runs to 12 residues. CDR3 region: CTAGQGNTEAFF. The DNA for the CDR3 is TGCACCGCCGGACAGGGGAACACTGAAGCTTTCTTT.

This chain links TRBV4-3 with TRBJ1-6; D remains unclear. Trimming took 3 bases from V and 9 from J, leaving 18 bases between them. CDR3 size: 16 residues. CDR1 LGHNA and CDR2 YSLEER come from the germline V gene. The CDR3: CASSQLEGMGGSPLHF. CDR3 in DNA: TGCGCCAGCAGCCAGTTAGAAGGAATGGGTGGTTCACCCCTCCACTTT.